What follows is one T cell receptor beta chain and its context. Antigen: not known. CDR1 is MGHRA and CDR2 is YSYEKL in the germline V gene. Unmatched junction bases numbered 6, after V lost 2 bases and J lost 6 bases. The CDR3 has 16 amino acids. It was genomic DNA that served as the template for profiling TCR beta VDJ and CDR3. MiXCR, run by TCRdb on the reads, gives a single entry per CDR3 protein. The sample records about 210,000 distinct CDR3 sequences, roughly 35% being singletons. The record originates from a study of CD8+CD57+ T cells in acquired aplastic anemia. Study overall: Sorted CD4+ plus CD8+ cells gave DNA averaging 3.2 ug. In CD4+ cells, healthy donors produced an average of roughly 11 million reads.

Whole-study results and caveats: No significant patient-versus-control difference appeared in CD8+ Simpson's diversity. Overlapping CD8+ CDR3 repertoires of patients and controls contained 25 to 35 shared sequences.

The sequence came from a human donor in good health, serving as a control. The specimen was sorted CD4+, CD8+, or CD8+CD57+ T cells (not recorded which) from PBMCs. The chain joins TRBV4-1 to TRBJ2-3, with 12 nucleotides matching TRBD2. CDR3 protein: CASSQQTSGGTDTQYF. The CDR3 DNA reads TGCGCCAGCAGCCAACAGACTAGCGGGGGAACGGATACGCAGTATTTT.